The rows below give T cell receptor beta chains drawn from one sample of a study of blood T cells in healthy people across ages. MiXCR was run by TCRdb on the 5' RACE reads, yielding one entry per CDR3 protein. Of some 920,000 distinct CDR3 sequences listed, 51% are singletons. The sample consisted of blood. The receptor source for this set is a woman aged 55-70 years in good health. Both conserved end residues are part of each CDR3. The D gene is left open where the match is weak. Only some rows state a clone size, as once, few, many or a class for expanded clones.

j_gene | d_gene | abundance | v_gene | CDR3aa | CDR3nt
TRBJ2-7 | NA | NA | TRBV6-6 | CASSYSSRGNSYEQYF | TGTGCCAGCAGTTACTCGAGCAGGGGCAATTCCTACGAGCAGTACTTC
TRBJ2-7 | NA | NA | TRBV20-1 | CSATKTGPHYEQYF | TGCAGTGCTACCAAGACGGGACCCCACTACGAGCAGTACTTC
TRBJ2-1 | NA | few | TRBV5-1 | CASSLDGDSYNEQFF | TGTGCCAGCAGTTTGGACGGTGACTCCTACAATGAGCAGTTCTTC
TRBJ2-3 | NA | NA | TRBV7-8 | CASSPTRTLTDTQYF | TGTGCCAGCAGCCCCACGCGGACTTTAACAGATACGCAGTATTTT
TRBJ2-7 | NA | NA | TRBV5-6 | CASSRAGTPFGEQYF | TGTGCCAGCAGCAGGGCGGGGACCCCTTTCGGCGAGCAGTACTTC
TRBJ2-5 | TRBD2 | NA | TRBV7-6 | CASSPASGPFNEQYF | TGTGCCAGCAGCCCAGCTAGCGGGCCATTTAATGAGCAGTACTTC
TRBJ2-5 | TRBD2 | NA | TRBV11-2 | CASRAGTSGVQETQYF | TGTGCCAGCAGAGCCGGGACTAGCGGGGTCCAAGAGACCCAGTACTTC
TRBJ1-4 | NA | NA | TRBV13 | CASSLGEELREKLFF | TGTGCCAGCAGCTTAGGCGAAGAGCTACGGGAAAAACTGTTTTTT
TRBJ2-4 | TRBD2 | NA | TRBV2 | CASRVLRAGVNIQYF | TGTGCCAGCAGGGTTCTTCGGGCGGGAGTAAACATTCAGTACTTC
TRBJ2-7 | TRBD2 | NA | TRBV28 | CASSLSTSGFYEQYF | TGTGCCAGCAGTTTATCGACTAGCGGGTTCTACGAGCAGTACTTC
TRBJ2-1 | TRBD2 | NA | TRBV30 | CAWSVQLAGGPYNEQFF | TGTGCCTGGAGTGTACAACTAGCGGGAGGGCCCTACAATGAGCAGTTCTTC
TRBJ1-1 | NA | NA | TRBV28 | CASSQTPGQPNTEAFF | TGTGCCAGCAGCCAGACCCCGGGACAACCGAACACTGAAGCTTTCTTT
TRBJ2-7 | NA | NA | TRBV4-1 | CASSQARVLSYNEQYF | TGCGCCAGCAGCCAAGCCCGCGTGCTCTCCTACAATGAGCAGTACTTC
TRBJ1-1 | NA | few | TRBV30 | CAWRGPVSRTEAFF | TGTGCCTGGAGGGGCCCGGTATCCCGGACTGAAGCTTTCTTT
TRBJ1-1 | NA | NA | TRBV29-1 | CSVDVLNTEAFF | TGCAGCGTTGATGTGCTGAACACTGAAGCTTTCTTT
TRBJ1-5 | NA | NA | TRBV20-1 | CSARGGSQGGKSPQHF | TGCAGTGCTAGAGGGGGATCACAGGGCGGAAAAAGCCCCCAGCATTTT
TRBJ2-7 | NA | NA | TRBV12-3/TRBV12-4 | CASSRTGWYEQYF | TGTGCCAGCAGTCGAACAGGGTGGTACGAGCAGTACTTC
TRBJ2-3 | NA | NA | TRBV29-1 | CSVGGSPITATQYF | TGCAGCGTTGGGGGTAGCCCTATCACAGCTACGCAGTATTTT
TRBJ2-7 | NA | few | TRBV11-2 | CASSFSGGHYEQYF | TGTGCCAGCAGCTTTTCGGGTGGGCACTACGAGCAGTACTTC
TRBJ2-5 | NA | NA | TRBV28 | CAAGGLGVETQYF | TGTGCCGCTGGGGGGCTAGGTGTAGAGACCCAGTACTTC
TRBJ2-5 | NA | NA | TRBV12-3/TRBV12-4 | CASMDVAQETQYF | TGTGCCAGCATGGACGTCGCGCAAGAGACCCAGTACTTC
TRBJ2-1 | NA | NA | TRBV7-2 | CASSLTAAVSYNEQFF | TGTGCCAGCAGCTTGACTGCGGCGGTCTCCTACAATGAGCAGTTCTTC
TRBJ2-1 | TRBD1 | NA | TRBV28 | CASSATGTAAEDEQFF | TGTGCCAGCAGTGCCACCGGGACAGCGGCGGAAGATGAGCAGTTCTTC
TRBJ2-7 | NA | NA | TRBV5-5 | CASSVDGGEYEQYF | TGTGCCAGCAGCGTGGATGGAGGGGAATACGAGCAGTACTTC
TRBJ2-3 | NA | few | TRBV7-9 | CASRSLAYTQYF | TGTGCCAGCAGATCTCTAGCGTATACGCAGTATTTT
TRBJ2-3 | NA | NA | TRBV30 | CAWMTGTSDTQYF | TGTGCCTGGATGACAGGAACTTCAGATACGCAGTATTTT
TRBJ2-1 | NA | NA | TRBV6-2/TRBV6-3 | CASSAIRTRQYNEQFF | TGTGCCAGCAGTGCGATCCGGACCCGACAATACAATGAGCAGTTCTTC
TRBJ2-5 | NA | NA | TRBV3-1 | CASSPDREVVETQYF | TGTGCCAGCAGTCCCGACAGGGAGGTCGTGGAGACCCAGTACTTC
TRBJ2-3 | NA | NA | TRBV20-1 | CSAREAGRTDTQYF | TGCAGTGCTAGAGAGGCGGGGCGGACAGATACGCAGTATTTT
TRBJ2-7 | TRBD1 | NA | TRBV29-1 | CSVLVTGDYEQYF | TGCAGCGTCTTAGTAACAGGGGACTACGAGCAGTACTTC
TRBJ2-7 | TRBD2 | NA | TRBV12-3/TRBV12-4 | CASSGTSWAEQYF | TGTGCCAGCAGCGGGACTAGCTGGGCGGAGCAGTACTTC
TRBJ1-5 | NA | NA | TRBV7-9 | CASSLVRGVSNQPQHF | TGTGCCAGCAGCTTAGTGCGGGGGGTGAGCAATCAGCCCCAGCATTTT
TRBJ2-5 | TRBD2 | NA | TRBV20-1 | CSARLAGETQYF | TGCAGTGCTCGCCTAGCGGGAGAGACCCAGTACTTC
TRBJ1-2 | TRBD1 | NA | TRBV9 | CASSASGTGDLYGYTF | TGTGCCAGCAGCGCGAGCGGGACAGGAGACCTCTATGGCTACACCTTC
TRBJ2-7 | NA | NA | TRBV13 | CASSRGGRFYEQYF | TGTGCCAGCAGCCGCGGAGGTCGCTTCTACGAGCAGTACTTC
TRBJ1-5 | NA | NA | TRBV7-2 | CASSFNSNQPQHF | TGCGCCAGCAGCTTCAATAGCAATCAGCCCCAGCATTTT
TRBJ2-1 | NA | few | TRBV7-6 | CASSSYTAVAEQFF | TGTGCCAGCAGCTCCTACACTGCGGTCGCTGAGCAGTTCTTC
TRBJ2-1 | NA | few | TRBV24-1 | CATSEDGVVFNEQFF | TGTGCCACCAGTGAAGACGGGGTGGTTTTTAATGAGCAGTTCTTC
TRBJ2-7 | TRBD1 | NA | TRBV20-1 | CSTKGTGSPYEQYF | TGCAGTACTAAGGGGACAGGGTCTCCCTACGAGCAGTACTTC
TRBJ2-4 | NA | NA | TRBV20-1 | CSASPGLRPEQYF | TGCAGTGCCAGCCCTGGGCTACGGCCAGAACAGTACTTC
TRBJ2-7 | NA | NA | TRBV12-3/TRBV12-4 | CASSLVGRSYEQYF | TGTGCCAGCAGTTTGGTGGGACGGAGCTACGAGCAGTACTTC
TRBJ2-5 | NA | many | TRBV18 | CASSPTGFQETQYF | TGTGCCAGCTCACCGACAGGCTTCCAAGAGACCCAGTACTTC